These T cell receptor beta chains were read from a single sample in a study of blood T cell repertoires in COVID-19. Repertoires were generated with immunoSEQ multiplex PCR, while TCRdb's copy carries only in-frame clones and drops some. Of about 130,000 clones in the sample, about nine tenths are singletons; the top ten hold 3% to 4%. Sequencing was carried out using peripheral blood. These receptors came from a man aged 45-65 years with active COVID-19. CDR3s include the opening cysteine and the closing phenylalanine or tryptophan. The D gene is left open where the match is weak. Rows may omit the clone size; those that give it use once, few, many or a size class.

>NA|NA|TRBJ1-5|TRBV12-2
CASRLPRGGSNQPQHF
TGTGCAAGTCGCTTGCCCCGGGGGGGTAGCAATCAGCCCCAGCATTTT
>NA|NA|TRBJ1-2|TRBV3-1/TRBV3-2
CASSQDHSSGYTF
TGTGCCAGCAGCCAAGATCACAGCTCTGGCTACACCTTC
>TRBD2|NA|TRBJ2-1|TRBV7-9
CASSFYVLAGEAYNEQFF
TGTGCCAGCAGCTTTTATGTGCTAGCGGGGGAAGCATACAATGAGCAGTTCTTC
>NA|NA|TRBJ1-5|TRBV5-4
CASSLGGSNQPQHF
TGTGCCAGCAGCTTGGGAGGTAGCAATCAGCCCCAGCATTTT
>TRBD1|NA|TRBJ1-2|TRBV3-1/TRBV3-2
CASSPDRGRGYGYTF
TGTGCCAGCAGCCCTGACAGGGGTCGGGGCTATGGCTACACCTTC
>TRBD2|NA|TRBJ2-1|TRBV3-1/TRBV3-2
CASSQGTSGVSYNEQFF
TGTGCCAGCAGCCAAGGGACTAGCGGGGTTTCCTACAATGAGCAGTTCTTC
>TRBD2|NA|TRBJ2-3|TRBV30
CAWSRGSGSADTQYF
TGTGCCTGGAGTCGAGGGAGCGGGAGTGCAGATACGCAGTATTTT
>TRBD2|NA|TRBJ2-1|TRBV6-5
CASLGLAGGPDEQFF
TGTGCCAGCCTAGGACTAGCGGGGGGGCCCGATGAGCAGTTCTTC
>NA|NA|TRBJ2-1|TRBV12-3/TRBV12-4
CASSFYPDEQFF
TGTGCCAGCAGTTTTTATCCGGATGAGCAGTTCTTC
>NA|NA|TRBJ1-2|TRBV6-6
CASSYGRSDYGYTF
TGTGCCAGCAGTTACGGGAGGAGTGACTATGGCTACACCTTC
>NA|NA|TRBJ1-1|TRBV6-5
CASRAGVNTEAFF
TGTGCCAGCAGGGCGGGGGTGAACACTGAAGCTTTCTTT
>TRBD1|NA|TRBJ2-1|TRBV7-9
CASSFGQGMNEQFF
TGTGCCAGCAGCTTCGGACAGGGGATGAATGAGCAGTTCTTC
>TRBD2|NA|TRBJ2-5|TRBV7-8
CASSFGLAGQETQYF
TGTGCCAGCAGCTTTGGCCTAGCGGGACAAGAGACCCAGTACTTC
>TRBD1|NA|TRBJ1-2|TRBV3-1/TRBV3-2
CASSKDRGYGYTF
TGTGCCAGCAGCAAGGACAGGGGCTATGGCTACACCTTC
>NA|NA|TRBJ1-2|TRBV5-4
CASSLLQRDYGYTF
TGTGCCAGCAGCTTATTACAGAGAGACTATGGCTACACCTTC
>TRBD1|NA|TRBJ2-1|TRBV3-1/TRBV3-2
CASSLRDRGLNEQFF
TGTGCCAGCAGCCTTCGGGACAGGGGACTCAATGAGCAGTTCTTC
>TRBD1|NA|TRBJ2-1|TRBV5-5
CASSPRQGYEQFF
TGTGCCAGCAGCCCACGACAGGGGTATGAGCAGTTCTTC
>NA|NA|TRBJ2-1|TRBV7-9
CATEGGQYNEQFF
TGTGCCACCGAAGGGGGTCAATACAATGAGCAGTTCTTC
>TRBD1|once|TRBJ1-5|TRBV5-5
CASAQGEYQPQHF
TGTGCCAGCGCACAGGGGGAATATCAGCCCCAGCATTTT
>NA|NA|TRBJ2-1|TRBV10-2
CASTQINEQFF
TGCGCCAGCACCCAGATCAATGAGCAGTTCTTC
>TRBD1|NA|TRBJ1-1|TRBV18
CASSPPEDRVLRAEAFF
TGTGCCAGCTCACCACCGGAGGACAGGGTATTGAGGGCTGAAGCTTTCTTT
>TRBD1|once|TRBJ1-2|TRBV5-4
CASSWGQMVNYGYTF
TGTGCCAGCAGCTGGGGACAGATGGTTAACTATGGCTACACCTTC
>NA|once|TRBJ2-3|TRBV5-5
CASSPGSLSDTQYF
TGTGCCAGCAGCCCCGGGTCGCTATCAGATACGCAGTATTTT
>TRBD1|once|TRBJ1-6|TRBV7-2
CASSLRGQGNSPLHF
TGTGCCAGCAGCTTACGGGGACAGGGAAATTCACCCCTCCACTTT
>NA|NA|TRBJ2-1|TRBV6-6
CATLGSSSYNEQFF
TGTGCCACCCTGGGGAGTAGCTCCTACAATGAGCAGTTCTTC
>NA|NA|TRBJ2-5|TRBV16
CASSPTRQETQYF
TGTGCCAGCAGCCCGACTAGGCAAGAGACCCAGTACTTC
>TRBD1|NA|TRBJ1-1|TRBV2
CASWGQAVNTEAFF
TGTGCCAGCTGGGGACAGGCGGTGAACACTGAAGCTTTCTTT
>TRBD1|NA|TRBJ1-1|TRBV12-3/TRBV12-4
CASDQGVNTEAFF
TGTGCCAGCGACCAGGGGGTGAACACTGAAGCTTTCTTT
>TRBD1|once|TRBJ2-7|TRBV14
CASSQGAGTGFEQYF
TGTGCCAGCAGCCAAGGAGCTGGGACAGGGTTCGAGCAGTACTTC
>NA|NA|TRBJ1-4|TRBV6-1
CASSERSVMKLFF
TGTGCCAGCAGTGAACGGTCGGTGATGAAACTGTTTTTT
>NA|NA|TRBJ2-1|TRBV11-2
CASSYGKVLRRGRVSYNEQFF
TGTGCCAGCAGTTACGGAAAAGTGCTGCGTAGGGGCAGGGTCTCCTACAATGAGCAGTTCTTC
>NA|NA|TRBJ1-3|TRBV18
CASSPTYGSSGNTIYF
TGTGCCAGCTCACCCACCTACGGGAGCTCTGGAAACACCATATATTTT